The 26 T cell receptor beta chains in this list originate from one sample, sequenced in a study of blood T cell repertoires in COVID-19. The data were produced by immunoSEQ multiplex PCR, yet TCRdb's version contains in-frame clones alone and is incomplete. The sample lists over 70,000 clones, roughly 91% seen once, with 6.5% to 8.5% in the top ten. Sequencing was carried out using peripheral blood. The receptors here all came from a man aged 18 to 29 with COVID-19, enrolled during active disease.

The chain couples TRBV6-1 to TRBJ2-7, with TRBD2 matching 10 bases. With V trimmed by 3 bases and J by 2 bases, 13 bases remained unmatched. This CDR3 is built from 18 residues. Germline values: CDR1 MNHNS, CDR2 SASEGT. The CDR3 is CASSEGLARSRSPYEQYF. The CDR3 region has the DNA TGTGCCAGCAGTGAGGGACTAGCGCGATCAAGGAGCCCCTACGAGCAGTACTTC.

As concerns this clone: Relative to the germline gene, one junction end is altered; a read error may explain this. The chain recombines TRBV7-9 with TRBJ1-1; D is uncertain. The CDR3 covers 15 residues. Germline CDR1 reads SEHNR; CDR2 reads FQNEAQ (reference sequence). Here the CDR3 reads CTSSLDRGLNTEAFF. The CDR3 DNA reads TGTACCAGCAGCTTAGATAGAGGTTTGAACACTGAAGCTTTCTTT. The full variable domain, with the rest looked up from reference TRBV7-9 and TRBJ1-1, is DTGVSQNPRHKITKRGQNVTFRCDPISEHNRLYWYRQTLGQGPEFLTYFQNEAQLEKSRLLSDRFSAERPKGSFSTLEIQRTEQGDSAMYLCTSSLDRGLNTEAFFGQGTRLTVV.

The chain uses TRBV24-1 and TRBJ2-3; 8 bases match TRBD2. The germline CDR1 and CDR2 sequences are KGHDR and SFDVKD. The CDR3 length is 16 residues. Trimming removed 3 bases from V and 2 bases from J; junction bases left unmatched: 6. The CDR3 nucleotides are TGTGCCACCAGTGATCATACTAGCGGCTACACAGATACGCAGTATTTT. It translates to CATSDHTSGYTDTQYF.

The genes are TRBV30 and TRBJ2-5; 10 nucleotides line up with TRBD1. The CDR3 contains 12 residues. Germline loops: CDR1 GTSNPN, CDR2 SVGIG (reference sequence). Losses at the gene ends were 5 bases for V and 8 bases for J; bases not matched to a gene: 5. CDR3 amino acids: CAWGQGDRTQYF. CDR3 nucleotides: TGTGCCTGGGGACAGGGGGATCGTACCCAGTACTTC.

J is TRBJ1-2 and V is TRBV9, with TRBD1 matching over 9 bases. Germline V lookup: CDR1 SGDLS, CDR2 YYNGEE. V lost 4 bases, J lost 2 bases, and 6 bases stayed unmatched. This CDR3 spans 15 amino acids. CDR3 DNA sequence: TGTGCCAGCAGCTTCCGGGACAGGGCAAACTATGGCTACACCTTC. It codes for CASSFRDRANYGYTF.

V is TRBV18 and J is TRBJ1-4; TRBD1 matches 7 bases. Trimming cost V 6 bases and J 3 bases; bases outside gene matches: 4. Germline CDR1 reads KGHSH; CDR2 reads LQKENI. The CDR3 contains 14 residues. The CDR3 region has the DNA TGTGCCAGCTCGCGGCAGGGGGCTAATGAAAAACTGTTTTTT. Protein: CASSRQGANEKLFF. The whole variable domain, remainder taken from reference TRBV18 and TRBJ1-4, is NAGVMQNPRHLVRRRGQEARLRCSPMKGHSHVYWYRQLPEEGLKFMVYLQKENIIDESGMPKERFSAEFPKEGPSILRIQQVVRGDSAAYFCASSRQGANEKLFFGSGTQLSVL.

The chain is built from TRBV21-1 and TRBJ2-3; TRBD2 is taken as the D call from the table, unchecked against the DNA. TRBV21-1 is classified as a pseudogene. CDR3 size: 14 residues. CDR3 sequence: CASSISGSTDTQYF. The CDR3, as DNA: TGTGCCAGCAGCATTAGCGGGAGCACAGATACGCAGTATTTT.

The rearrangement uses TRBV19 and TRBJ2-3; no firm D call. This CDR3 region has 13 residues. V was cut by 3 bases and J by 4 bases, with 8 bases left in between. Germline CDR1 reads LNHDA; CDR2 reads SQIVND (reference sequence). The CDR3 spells CASSITVADTQYF. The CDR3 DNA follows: TGTGCCAGTAGTATTACTGTCGCAGATACGCAGTATTTT.

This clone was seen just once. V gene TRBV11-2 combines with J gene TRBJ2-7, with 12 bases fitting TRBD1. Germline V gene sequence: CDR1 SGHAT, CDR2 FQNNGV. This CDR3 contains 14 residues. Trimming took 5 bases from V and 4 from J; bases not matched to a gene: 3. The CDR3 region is CASSAGQGAYEQYF. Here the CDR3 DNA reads TGTGCCAGCAGCGCGGGACAGGGGGCTTACGAGCAGTACTTC.

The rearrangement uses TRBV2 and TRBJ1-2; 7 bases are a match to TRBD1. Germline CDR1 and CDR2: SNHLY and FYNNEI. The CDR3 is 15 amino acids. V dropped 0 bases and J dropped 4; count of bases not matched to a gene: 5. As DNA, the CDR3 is TGTGCCAGCAGTGAAGCACACGACAGGGCCTATGGCTACACCTTC. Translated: CASSEAHDRAYGYTF. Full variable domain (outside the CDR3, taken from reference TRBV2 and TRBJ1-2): EPEVTQTPSHQVTQMGQEVILRCVPISNHLYFYWYRQILGQKVEFLVSFYNNEISEKSEIFDDQFSVERPDGSNFTLKIRSTKLEDSAMYFCASSEAHDRAYGYTFGSGTRLTVV.

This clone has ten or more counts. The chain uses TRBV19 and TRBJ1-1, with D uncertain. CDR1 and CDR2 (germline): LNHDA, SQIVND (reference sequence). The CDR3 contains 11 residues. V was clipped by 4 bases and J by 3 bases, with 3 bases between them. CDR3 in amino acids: CASSTYTEAFF. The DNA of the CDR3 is TGTGCCAGTAGTACCTACACTGAAGCTTTCTTT.

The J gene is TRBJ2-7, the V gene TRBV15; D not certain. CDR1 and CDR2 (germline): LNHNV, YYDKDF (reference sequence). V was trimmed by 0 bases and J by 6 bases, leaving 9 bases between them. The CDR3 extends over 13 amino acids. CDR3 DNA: TGTGCCACCAGCAGAGATCAAGTCAGCGAGCAGTACTTC. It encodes CATSRDQVSEQYF.

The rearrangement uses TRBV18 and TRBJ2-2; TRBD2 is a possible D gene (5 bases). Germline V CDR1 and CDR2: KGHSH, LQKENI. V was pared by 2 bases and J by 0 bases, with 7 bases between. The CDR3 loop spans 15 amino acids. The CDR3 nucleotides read TGTGCCAGCTCACCAACGGGAACGAACACCGGGGAGCTGTTTTTT. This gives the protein CASSPTGTNTGELFF.

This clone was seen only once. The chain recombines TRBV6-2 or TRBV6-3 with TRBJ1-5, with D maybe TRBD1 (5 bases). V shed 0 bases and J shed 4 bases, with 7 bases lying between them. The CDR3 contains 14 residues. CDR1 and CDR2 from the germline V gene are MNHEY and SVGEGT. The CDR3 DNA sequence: TGTGCCAGCAGTTACTCCAGGGCTAATCAGCCCCAGCATTTT. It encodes CASSYSRANQPQHF.

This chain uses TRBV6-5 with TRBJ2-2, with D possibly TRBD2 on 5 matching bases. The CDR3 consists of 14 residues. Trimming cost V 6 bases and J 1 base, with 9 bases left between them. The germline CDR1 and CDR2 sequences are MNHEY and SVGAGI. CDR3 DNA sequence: TGTGCCAGCAGCTTGGACTTGAACACCGGGGAGCTGTTTTTT. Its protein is CASSLDLNTGELFF.

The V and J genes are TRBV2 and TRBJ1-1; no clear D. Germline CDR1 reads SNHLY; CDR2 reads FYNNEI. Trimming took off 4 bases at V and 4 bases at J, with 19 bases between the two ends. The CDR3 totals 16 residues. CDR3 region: CASSGGLTQGGTEAFF. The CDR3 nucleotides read TGTGCCAGCAGTGGAGGCCTAACCCAAGGTGGCACTGAAGCTTTCTTT.

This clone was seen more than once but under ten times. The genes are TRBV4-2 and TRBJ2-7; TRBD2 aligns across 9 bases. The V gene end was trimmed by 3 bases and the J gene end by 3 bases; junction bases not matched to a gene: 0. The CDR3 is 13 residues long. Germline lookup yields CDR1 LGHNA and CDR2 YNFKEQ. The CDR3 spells CASSQREGYEQYF. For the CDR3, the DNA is TGTGCCAGCAGCCAGCGGGAGGGCTACGAGCAGTACTTC.

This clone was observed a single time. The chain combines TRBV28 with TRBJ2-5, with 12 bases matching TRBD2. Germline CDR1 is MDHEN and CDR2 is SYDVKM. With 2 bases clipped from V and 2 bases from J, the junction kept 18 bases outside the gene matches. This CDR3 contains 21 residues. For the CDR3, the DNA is TGTGCCAGCAGTTTAGGACGACTAGCGGGAGTCCCTGCCCCCAATCAAGAGACCCAGTACTTC. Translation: CASSLGRLAGVPAPNQETQYF.

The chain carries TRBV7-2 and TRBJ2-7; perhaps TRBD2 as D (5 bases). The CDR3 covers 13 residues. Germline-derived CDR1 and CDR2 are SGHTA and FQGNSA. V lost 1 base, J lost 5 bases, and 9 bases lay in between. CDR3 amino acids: CASSLEAVHEQYF. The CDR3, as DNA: TGTGCCAGCAGCTTAGAAGCGGTTCACGAGCAGTACTTC.

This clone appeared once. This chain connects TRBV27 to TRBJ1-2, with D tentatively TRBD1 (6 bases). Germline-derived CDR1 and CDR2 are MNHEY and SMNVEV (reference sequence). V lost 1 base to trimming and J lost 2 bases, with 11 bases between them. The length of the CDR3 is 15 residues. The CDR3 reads CASSLFWQGNYGYTF. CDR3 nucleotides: TGTGCCAGCAGTTTATTCTGGCAGGGGAACTATGGCTACACCTTC.

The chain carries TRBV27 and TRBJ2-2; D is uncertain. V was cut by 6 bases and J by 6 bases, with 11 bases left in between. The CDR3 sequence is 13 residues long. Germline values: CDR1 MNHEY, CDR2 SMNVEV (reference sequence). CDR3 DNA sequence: TGTGCCAGCAGCCATAAAGACTCCGGGGAGCTGTTTTTT. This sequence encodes CASSHKDSGELFF.

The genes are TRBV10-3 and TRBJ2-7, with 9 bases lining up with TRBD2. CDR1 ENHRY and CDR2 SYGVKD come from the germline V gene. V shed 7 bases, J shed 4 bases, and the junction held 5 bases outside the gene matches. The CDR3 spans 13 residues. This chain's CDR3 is CAIKRGDSYEQYF. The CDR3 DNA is TGTGCCATCAAGCGGGGGGATTCGTACGAGCAGTACTTC.

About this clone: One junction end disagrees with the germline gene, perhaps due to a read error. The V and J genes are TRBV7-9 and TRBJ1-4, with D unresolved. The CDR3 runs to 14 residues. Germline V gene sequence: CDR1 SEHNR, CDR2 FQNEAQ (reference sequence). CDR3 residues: CASSLRGSNEKLLF. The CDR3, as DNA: TGTGCCAGCAGCTTAAGAGGGTCGAATGAAAAACTGCTTTTT.

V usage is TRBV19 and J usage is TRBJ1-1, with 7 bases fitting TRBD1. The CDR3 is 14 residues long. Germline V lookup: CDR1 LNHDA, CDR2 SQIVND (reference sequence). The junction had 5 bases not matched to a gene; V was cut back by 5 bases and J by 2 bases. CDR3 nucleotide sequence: TGTGCCAGTAGTTTCGGACAGGCTAACACTGAAGCTTTCTTT. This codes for CASSFGQANTEAFF.

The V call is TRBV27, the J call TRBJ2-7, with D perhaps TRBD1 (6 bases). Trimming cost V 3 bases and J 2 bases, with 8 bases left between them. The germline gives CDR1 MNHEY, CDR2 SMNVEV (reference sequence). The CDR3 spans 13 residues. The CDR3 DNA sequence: TGTGCCAGCAGTTTGCGACAGGCCTACGAGCAGTACTTC. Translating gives CASSLRQAYEQYF.

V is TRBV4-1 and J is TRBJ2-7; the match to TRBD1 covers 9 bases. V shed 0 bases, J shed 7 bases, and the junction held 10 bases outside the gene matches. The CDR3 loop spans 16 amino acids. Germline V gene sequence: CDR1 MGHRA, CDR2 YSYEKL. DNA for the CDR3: TGCGCCAGCAGCCAAGAAGGGACAGGGACCCCTAGGGAGCAGTACTTC. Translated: CASSQEGTGTPREQYF.